The clone carrying this T cell receptor beta chain was observed many times. As the template, RNA transcripts were used to amplify TCR beta CDR3 regions. Second-round multiplex PCR came after a first-round RT-PCR that employed HTBI primers. TCRdb itself ran the multiplex PCR reads through MiXCR, one entry per CDR3 protein. The top ten clones hold roughly 40% of a sample with 200,000 to 250,000 distinct CDR3 sequences, about a fifth of them seen once. The data stem from a study of Graves' ophthalmopathy and Graves' hyperthyroidism. Overall study context: Peripheral blood (taken before any treatment) was collected at initial diagnosis.

Every ophthalmopathy donor presented moderate-to-severe activity, CAS ≥3, NOSPECS ≥4 and duration under 3 months. If patients had other autoimmune diseases, uncontrolled infections, pregnancy or lactation, they were excluded. From fresh peripheral blood, roughly 9.3 ml in volume, the PBMCs were obtained. Trimming removed 3 bases from V and 4 bases from J, with 12 bases in between. In germline, CDR1 is MDHEN, CDR2 SYDVKM. The CDR3 totals 14 residues. The rearrangement links TRBV28 to TRBJ1-1; a weak D match, TRBD1 (5 bases). The origin of this receptor is a woman aged 45-65 years with Graves' ophthalmopathy. The sequencing input was peripheral blood. The CDR3 coding sequence is TGTGCCAGCAGTTTGGGAGGGGCGGCCACTGAAGCTTTCTTT. Its protein is CASSLGGAATEAFF.